Listed here is a single T cell receptor (beta chain). The entry originates in a study of Graves' ophthalmopathy and Graves' hyperthyroidism. CDR1 and CDR2 from the germline V gene are SGHVS and FNYEAQ. There are 16 residues in the CDR3. Using RNA transcripts, the TCR beta CDR3 regions were amplified. Scientists carried out first-round RT-PCR using HTBI primers and then a second-round multiplex PCR. MiXCR, applied by TCRdb to the multiplex PCR reads, yields one record per CDR3 protein. Counted here are about 740,000 distinct CDR3 sequences, roughly 41% occurring once; the ten biggest clones make up approximately 43%.

The receptor's source is an adult man with Graves' ophthalmopathy. The source material was peripheral blood. The rearrangement uses TRBV7-6 and TRBJ2-7; 9 bases agree with TRBD1. The J call may not be correct, given that the DNA end is closer to TRBJ2-1. CDR3 coding DNA: TGTGCCAGCAGCACCCGGACAGGGGCGAGGTACAATGAGCAGTTCTTC. It specifies CASSTRTGARYNEQFF.